This passage covers 20 T cell receptor beta chains from one sample sequenced in a study of shared clonotypes between healthy human individuals (dated by TCRdb to about 2020). Libraries were made using the immunoSEQ multiplex PCR assay. TCRdb holds this immuneACCESS table with in-frame rearrangements only. Some clones are missing; in checked studies, unresolved V genes explain under half, and the rest has no known cause. This sample gives some 500,000 clones in total; roughly 95% of them show up just once. 0.05% to 0.08% of the sample goes to the ten largest clones. Sequences were obtained from naive CD4+ T cells sorted from blood. According to the study, the label for this sample's cell subset or site signals: CD45RA+ positively selected. The source of these receptors is a woman between 25 and 40 years old in good health.

This clone showed up just a few times. J is TRBJ1-5 and V is TRBV4-1, with a possible D match to TRBD1 (5 bases). The CDR3 loop spans 13 amino acids. Looked up from germline, CDR1 is MGHRA and CDR2 is YSYEKL. V was cut by 4 bases and J by 4 bases, with 8 bases left in between. The CDR3 DNA sequence: TGCGCCAGCAGCCGGACATGGAATCAGCCCCAGCATTTT. It yields the protein CASSRTWNQPQHF.

The V call is TRBV18, the J call TRBJ2-1; a weak D match, TRBD2 (5 bases). Per germline, CDR1 KGHSH and CDR2 LQKENI. Trimming cost V 3 bases and J 4 bases, with 13 bases left between them. The length of the CDR3 is 15 residues. The CDR3 DNA sequence: TGTGCCAGCTCACCGGTCGGGGATAGGTACAATGAGCAGTTCTTC. Amino acids: CASSPVGDRYNEQFF.

The V and J genes are TRBV27 and TRBJ2-2; 12 bases agree with TRBD2. Unmatched junction bases numbered 11, after V lost 6 bases and J lost 0 bases. Germline CDR1 is MNHEY and CDR2 is SMNVEV (reference sequence). This CDR3 contains 19 residues. As DNA, the CDR3 is TGTGCCAGCAGCAGTAGTTGGTCTAGCGGGAGGGCGAACACCGGGGAGCTGTTTTTT. It yields the protein CASSSSWSSGRANTGELFF.

CDR3 sequence (DNA): TGTGCCAGCAGCCAAGCCGCGGGAGAGGTCCCCGAGCAGTACTTC. Translation gives CASSQAAGEVPEQYF. The chain is built from TRBV4-2 and TRBJ2-7, with 7 bases matching TRBD2. The CDR3 extends over 15 amino acids. From germline, CDR1 is LGHNA and CDR2 YNFKEQ. V was pared by 1 base and J by 6 bases, with 9 bases of the junction left unmatched.

V usage is TRBV7-3 and J usage is TRBJ2-7; tentative D call: TRBD2 (6 bases). CDR1 SGHTA and CDR2 FQGTGA come from the germline V gene. V lost 1 base to trimming and J lost 3 bases, with 13 bases between them. The length of the CDR3 is 15 residues. CDR3 amino acids: CASSLRRDSNYEQYF. DNA for the CDR3: TGTGCCAGCAGCTTAAGGCGGGACTCCAACTACGAGCAGTACTTC.

This chain connects TRBV19 to TRBJ1-1; D remains ambiguous. This CDR3 spans 13 amino acids. V lost 4 bases to trimming and J lost 3 bases, with 9 bases between them. Germline lookup yields CDR1 LNHDA and CDR2 SQIVND (reference sequence). CDR3 amino acids: CASSTQSHTEAFF. CDR3 coding DNA: TGTGCCAGTAGTACCCAGAGCCACACTGAAGCTTTCTTT.

This clone was counted a single time. V gene TRBV19 combines with J gene TRBJ1-1; D is perhaps TRBD1 (6 bases). The CDR3 is 16 amino acids. The germline CDR1 and CDR2 sequences are LNHDA and SQIVND (reference sequence). V was shortened by 7 bases and J by 4 bases, with 22 bases between the two germline ends. The CDR3: CASTQALTGPGTEAFF. The CDR3 nucleotides read TGTGCCAGTACCCAAGCCCTCACAGGGCCCGGCACTGAAGCTTTCTTT.

The chain has TRBV19 and TRBJ1-2; TRBD1 matches at 7 bases. Losses at the gene ends were 5 bases for V and 4 bases for J; bases not matched to a gene: 7. Germline V gene data show CDR1 as LNHDA and CDR2 as SQIVND (reference sequence). The CDR3 extends over 14 amino acids. The CDR3 sequence: CASSARQGGYGYTF. Written as DNA, the CDR3 is TGTGCCAGTAGTGCTCGACAGGGTGGCTATGGCTACACCTTC.

This clone appeared a single time. This rearrangement joins TRBV5-6 to TRBJ1-6, with D possibly being TRBD1 (6 bases). The CDR3 loop spans 14 amino acids. Germline assignment: CDR1 SGHDT and CDR2 YYEEEE. The V end was cut by 4 bases, the J end by 6 bases, with 11 bases between. This CDR3 is CASSRGQLNSPLHF. CDR3 nucleotides: TGTGCCAGCAGCAGAGGACAGCTTAATTCACCCCTCCACTTT.

J is TRBJ1-1 and V is TRBV27, with unresolved D. CDR1 MNHEY and CDR2 SMNVEV come from the germline V gene (reference sequence). Deletions cut 1 base from V and 4 bases from J, with 7 bases between. The CDR3 totals 13 residues. The CDR3 sequence: CASSLLPATEAFF. Here the CDR3 DNA reads TGTGCCAGCAGTTTATTGCCGGCCACTGAAGCTTTCTTT.

This chain links TRBV30 with TRBJ2-5, with TRBD2 matching 9 bases. Per germline, CDR1 GTSNPN and CDR2 SVGIG (reference sequence). The junction had 3 bases not matched to a gene; V was cut back by 1 base and J by 3 bases. The CDR3 is 14 residues long. The CDR3 sequence is CAWSGLAGEETQYF. Written as DNA, the CDR3 is TGTGCCTGGAGTGGGTTAGCGGGGGAAGAGACCCAGTACTTC.

The rearrangement uses TRBV21-1 and TRBJ2-1; the table's D call, TRBD2, has no DNA check behind it. TRBV21-1 is noted as a pseudogene. The CDR3 is 16 amino acids. The CDR3 sequence is CASSKVPSGRGDEQFF. CDR3 coding DNA: TGTGCCAGCAGCAAAGTGCCTAGCGGGAGGGGCGATGAGCAGTTCTTC.

This CDR3 is CASSILAGGPSEQFF. The CDR3 coding sequence is TGTGCCAGTAGTATACTAGCGGGAGGGCCGAGTGAGCAGTTCTTC. This chain joins TRBV19 and TRBJ2-1; 12 nucleotides agree with TRBD2. The ends lost 2 bases at V and 9 bases at J; junction bases unmatched: 5. Germline loops: CDR1 LNHDA, CDR2 SQIVND (reference sequence). The CDR3 totals 15 residues.

The sample holds one count of this clone. The chain carries TRBV5-3 and TRBJ2-4; tentative D call: TRBD1 (5 bases). TRBV5-3 is designated an ORF whose function remains uncertain. The CDR3 has 13 amino acids. With 5 bases removed from V and 5 bases from J, the gap between germline ends came to 11 bases. The CDR3 nucleotides read TGTGCCAGAAGATATGACAGCCAAAACATTCAGTACTTC. The encoded protein is CARRYDSQNIQYF.

DNA of the CDR3: TGTGCCAGCAGCGTAGAAGATACAGGCACCTACGAGCAGTACTTC. Its protein is CASSVEDTGTYEQYF. The chain links TRBV9 to TRBJ2-7; D may be TRBD1 (5 bases). This CDR3 is built from 15 residues. CDR1 is SGDLS and CDR2 is YYNGEE in the germline V gene. V lost 0 bases, J lost 2 bases, and 12 bases lay in between.

The chain combines TRBV27 with TRBJ2-5; maybe TRBD1 (6 bases). The V end lost 0 bases, the J end lost 1 base, and 21 bases lay between the germline ends. CDR3 length: 19 amino acids. Germline CDR1 MNHEY, CDR2 SMNVEV (reference sequence). The CDR3 sequence is CASSLSPRPRPGAQETQYF. The CDR3 nucleotides are TGTGCCAGCAGTTTATCCCCCCGCCCACGACCAGGGGCCCAAGAGACCCAGTACTTC.

This sequence joins TRBV6-6 and TRBJ1-5; 10 nucleotides align to TRBD1. This CDR3 spans 16 amino acids. Per germline, CDR1 MNHNY and CDR2 SVGAGI (reference sequence). V shed 5 bases, J shed 1 base, and the junction held 5 bases outside the gene matches. CDR3 bases: TGTGCCAGCAGTGCCGGGACAGGGGCAAGCAATCAGCCCCAGCATTTT. Its protein product is CASSAGTGASNQPQHF.

This chain links TRBV19 with TRBJ1-4; the match to TRBD1 covers 10 bases. The CDR3 sequence is 14 residues long. Trimming at V came to 7 bases and at J to 8 bases, leaving 7 bases not matched to a gene. From germline, CDR1 is LNHDA and CDR2 SQIVND (reference sequence). DNA of the CDR3: TGTGCCAGTACCTGGGACAGGGGTGAAGAAAAACTGTTTTTT. It encodes CASTWDRGEEKLFF.

The rearrangement links TRBV7-9 to TRBJ2-2; D is ambiguous. The germline CDR1 and CDR2 sequences are SEHNR and FQNEAQ (reference sequence). V dropped 5 bases and J dropped 5 bases, with 15 bases sitting between them. The CDR3 is 15 residues long. CDR3 sequence reads: CASSVDRVLTGELFF. CDR3 coding DNA: TGTGCCAGCAGCGTCGACCGGGTTCTAACCGGGGAGCTGTTTTTT.

The chain links TRBV6-5 to TRBJ2-1, with a weak D call TRBD2 (5 bases). CDR1 MNHEY and CDR2 SVGAGI come from the germline V gene. V was cut by 4 bases and J by 5 bases, with 15 bases left in between. The CDR3 is made up of 15 amino acids. CDR3 in DNA: TGTGCCAGCAGTTTACGGGATACCCTTAACAATGAGCAGTTCTTC. It specifies CASSLRDTLNNEQFF.